Listed here are 6 T cell receptor beta chains from one sample, sequenced in a study of long-term antiretroviral therapy in people with HIV. The assay, immunoSEQ v3.0, was run at survey level. Clones were read by immunoSEQ multiplex PCR, and TCRdb kept only the in-frame ones, dropping some. The repertoire has 31,000 or so clones, roughly 96% of them found once; the top ten carry roughly 2.3%. The specimen comprised unsorted PBMCs, sampled 6.5 to 6.9 years after starting antiretroviral therapy. The source is a young man with HIV.

The chain is built from TRBV11-1 and TRBJ2-1; possibly TRBD1 or TRBD2 for D (5 bases each). CDR1 and CDR2 (germline): SGHAT, FQDESV (reference sequence). CDR3 size: 13 residues. Between the trimmed V and J ends, which lost 1 base and 4 bases, there was a span of 5 bases. The CDR3 DNA sequence: TGTGCCAGCAGCTTAGGGGGGTACAATGAGCAGTTCTTC. This gives the protein CASSLGGYNEQFF.

Concerning this clone itself: Given the absence of the conserved phenylalanine or tryptophan at the CDR3 end, a read error is likely. Because the CDR3's place on the DNA is in doubt, the DNA is left out and the CDR3 is given as listed by TCRdb. The J gene is TRBJ2-7, the V gene TRBV2; the table's TRBD2 call for D was not verified on the DNA. The CDR3 totals 10 residues, both ends included. Germline assignment: CDR1 SNHLY and CDR2 FYNNEI. The CDR3 here is CASSGGVYGL.

The chain carries TRBV19 and TRBJ1-1; no clear D. The CDR3 is 13 residues long. V was shortened by 6 bases and J by 1 base, with 9 bases between the two germline ends. The germline gives CDR1 LNHDA, CDR2 SQIVND (reference sequence). The CDR3 here is CASSPGRNTEAFF. CDR3 DNA: TGTGCCAGTAGCCCCGGTCGGAACACTGAAGCTTTCTTT.

In the case of this clone: One end of the junction is discordant with germline, which a read error may explain. The rearrangement uses TRBV7-7 and TRBJ2-1; D possibly corresponds to TRBD2 (6 bases). CDR1 SSHAT and CDR2 FNYEAQ come from the germline V gene (reference sequence). The CDR3 contains 15 residues. The DNA of the CDR3 is TGTGCTAGCAGCTTGGGGGGTATCTTTCAGGATGAGCAGTTCTTC. Encoded protein: CASSLGGIFQDEQFF.

V and J are TRBV7-2 and TRBJ1-1; a possible D gene is TRBD1 (5 bases). CDR3 length: 13 residues. Germline loops: CDR1 SGHTA, CDR2 FQGNSA. The V end lost 5 bases, the J end lost 1 base, and 8 bases lay between the germline ends. In DNA form, the CDR3 reads TGTGCCAGCAGCGGGGACCAGAACACTGAAGCTTTCTTT. This translates into CASSGDQNTEAFF.

CDR3 protein: CASTAPGLANVEQFF. In nucleotides, the CDR3 is TGTGCCAGCACCGCCCCGGGACTAGCCAACGTTGAGCAGTTCTTC. V and J are TRBV7-8 and TRBJ2-1; 9 nucleotides agree with TRBD2. The CDR3 covers 15 residues. Germline V gene lookup returns CDR1 SGHVS and CDR2 FQNEAQ. The V segment lost 7 bases and the J segment 9 bases; nucleotides outside the gene matches: 13.